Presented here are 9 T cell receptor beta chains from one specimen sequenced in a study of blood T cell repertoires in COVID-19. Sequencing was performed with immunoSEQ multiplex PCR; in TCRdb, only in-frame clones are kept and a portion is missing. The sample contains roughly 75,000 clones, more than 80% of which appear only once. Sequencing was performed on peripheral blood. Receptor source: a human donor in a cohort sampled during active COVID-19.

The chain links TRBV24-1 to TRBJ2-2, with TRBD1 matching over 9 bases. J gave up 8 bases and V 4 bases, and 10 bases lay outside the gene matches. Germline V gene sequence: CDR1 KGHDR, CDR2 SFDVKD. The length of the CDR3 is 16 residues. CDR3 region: CATSDPTGGTLGELFF. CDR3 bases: TGTGCCACCAGTGACCCGACAGGGGGAACCCTGGGGGAGCTGTTTTTT.

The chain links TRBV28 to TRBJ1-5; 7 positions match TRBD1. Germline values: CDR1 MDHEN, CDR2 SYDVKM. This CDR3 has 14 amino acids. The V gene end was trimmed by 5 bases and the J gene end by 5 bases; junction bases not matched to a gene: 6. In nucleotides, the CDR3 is TGTGCCAGCAGTCTTCGACAGGGCCATCAGCCCCAGCATTTT. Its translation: CASSLRQGHQPQHF.

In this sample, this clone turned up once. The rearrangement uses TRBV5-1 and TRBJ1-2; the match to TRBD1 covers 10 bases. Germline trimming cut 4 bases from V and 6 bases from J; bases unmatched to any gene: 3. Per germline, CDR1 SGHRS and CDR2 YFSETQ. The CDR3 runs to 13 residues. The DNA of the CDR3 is TGCGCCAGCAGCCTTGGGACAGGGGATGGCTACACCTTC. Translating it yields CASSLGTGDGYTF.

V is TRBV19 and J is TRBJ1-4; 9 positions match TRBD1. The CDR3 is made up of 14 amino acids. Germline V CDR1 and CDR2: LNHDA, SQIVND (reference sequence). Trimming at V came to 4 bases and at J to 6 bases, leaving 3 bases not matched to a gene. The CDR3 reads CASSRQGDHEKLFF. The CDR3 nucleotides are TGTGCCAGTAGTAGACAGGGGGACCATGAAAAACTGTTTTTT.

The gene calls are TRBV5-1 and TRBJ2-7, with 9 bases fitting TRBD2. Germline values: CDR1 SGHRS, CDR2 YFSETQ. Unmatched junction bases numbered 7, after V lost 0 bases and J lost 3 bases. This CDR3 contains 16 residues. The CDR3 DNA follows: TGCGCCAGCAGCTTGGGTAGCGGGGGAACTCGCTACGAGCAGTACTTC. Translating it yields CASSLGSGGTRYEQYF.

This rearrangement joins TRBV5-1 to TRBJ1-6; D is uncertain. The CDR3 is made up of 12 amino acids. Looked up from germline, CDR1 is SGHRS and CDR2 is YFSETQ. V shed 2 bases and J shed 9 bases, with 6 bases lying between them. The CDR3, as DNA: TGCGCCAGCAGCTTAGAGGGTTCACCCCTCCACTTT. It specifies CASSLEGSPLHF.

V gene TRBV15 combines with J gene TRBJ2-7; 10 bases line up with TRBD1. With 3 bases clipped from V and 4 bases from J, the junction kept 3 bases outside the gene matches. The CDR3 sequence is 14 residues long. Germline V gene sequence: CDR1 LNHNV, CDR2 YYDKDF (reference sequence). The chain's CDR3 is CATSSPGQGYEQYF. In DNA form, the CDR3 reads TGTGCCACCAGCAGCCCGGGACAGGGGTACGAGCAGTACTTC. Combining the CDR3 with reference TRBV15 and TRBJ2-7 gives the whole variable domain DAMVIQNPRYQVTQFGKPVTLSCSQTLNHNVMYWYQQKSSQAPKLLFHYYDKDFNNEADTPDNFQSRRPNTSFCFLDIRSPGLGDTAMYLCATSSPGQGYEQYFGPGTRLTVT.

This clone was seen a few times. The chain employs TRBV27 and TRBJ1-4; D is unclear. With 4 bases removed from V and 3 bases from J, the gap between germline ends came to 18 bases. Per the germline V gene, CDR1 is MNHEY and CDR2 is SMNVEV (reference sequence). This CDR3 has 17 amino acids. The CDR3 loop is CASSSGQFSVANEKLFF. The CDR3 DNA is TGTGCCAGCAGTTCAGGTCAATTTTCGGTGGCTAATGAAAAACTGTTTTTT.

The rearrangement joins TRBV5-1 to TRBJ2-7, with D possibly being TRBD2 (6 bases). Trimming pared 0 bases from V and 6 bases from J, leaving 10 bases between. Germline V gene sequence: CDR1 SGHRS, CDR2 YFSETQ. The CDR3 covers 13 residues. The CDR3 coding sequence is TGCGCCAGCAGCTTGGGCCCGGGAGCCGAGCAGTACTTC. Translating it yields CASSLGPGAEQYF.